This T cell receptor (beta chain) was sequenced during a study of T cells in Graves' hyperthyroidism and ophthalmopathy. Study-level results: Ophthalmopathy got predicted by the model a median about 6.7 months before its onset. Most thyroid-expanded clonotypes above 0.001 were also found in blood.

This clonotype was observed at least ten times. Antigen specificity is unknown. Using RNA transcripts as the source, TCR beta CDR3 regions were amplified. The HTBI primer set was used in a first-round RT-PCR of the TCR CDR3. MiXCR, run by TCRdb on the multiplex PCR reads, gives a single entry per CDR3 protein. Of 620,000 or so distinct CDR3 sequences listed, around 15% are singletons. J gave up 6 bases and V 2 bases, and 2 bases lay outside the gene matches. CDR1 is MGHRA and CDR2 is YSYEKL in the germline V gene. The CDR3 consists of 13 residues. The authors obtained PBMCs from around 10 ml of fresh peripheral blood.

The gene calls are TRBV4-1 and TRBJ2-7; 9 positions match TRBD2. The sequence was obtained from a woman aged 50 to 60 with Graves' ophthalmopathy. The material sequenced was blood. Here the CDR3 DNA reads TGCGCCAGCAGCCAAATAGCGGGAGCCGAGCAGTACTTC. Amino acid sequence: CASSQIAGAEQYF.